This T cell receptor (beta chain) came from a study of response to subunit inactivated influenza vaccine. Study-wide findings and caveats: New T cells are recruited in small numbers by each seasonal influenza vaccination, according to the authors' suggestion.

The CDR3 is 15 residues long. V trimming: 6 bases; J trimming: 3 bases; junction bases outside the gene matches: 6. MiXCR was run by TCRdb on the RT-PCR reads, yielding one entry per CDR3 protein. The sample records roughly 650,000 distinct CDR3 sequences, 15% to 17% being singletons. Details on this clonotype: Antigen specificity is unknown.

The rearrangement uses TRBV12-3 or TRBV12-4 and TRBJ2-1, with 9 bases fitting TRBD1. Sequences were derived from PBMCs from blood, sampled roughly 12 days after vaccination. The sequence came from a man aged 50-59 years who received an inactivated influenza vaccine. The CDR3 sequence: CASRPGTGIYNEQFF. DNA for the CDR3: TGTGCCAGCAGGCCCGGGACAGGGATCTACAATGAGCAGTTCTTC.